Listed below are T cell receptor beta chains from one sample, sequenced in a study of blood T cells in healthy people across ages. TCRdb used MiXCR to reprocess the 5' RACE reads, holding one entry per CDR3 protein. This sample has approximately 940,000 distinct CDR3 sequences, with 40% to 60% found just once. Sequencing was carried out using blood. The receptor set was obtained from a man in his thirties or forties in good health. CDR3s include the opening cysteine and the closing phenylalanine or tryptophan. D genes are given only for firm matches. Size is omitted from some rows. Given values are once, few, many or a class for expanded clones.

TRBV6-2/TRBV6-3,TRBJ2-3,TRBD1,NA,TGTGCCAGCAGTCAAAGACAGGGGACGACAGATACGCAGTATTTT,CASSQRQGTTDTQYF
TRBV5-8,TRBJ1-4,TRBD1,many,TGTGCCAGCAGTTCAGGGACGGGACAGGAAACTAATGAAAAACTGTTTTTT,CASSSGTGQETNEKLFF
TRBV27,TRBJ1-2,TRBD1,few,TGTGCCAGCACCCCCGACAGGGTCTCTGGCTACACCTTC,CASTPDRVSGYTF
TRBV6-2/TRBV6-3,TRBJ2-7,TRBD2,NA,TGTGCCATCCAAGGGACTATAGGCCACGAGCAGTCCTTC,CAIQGTIGHEQSF
TRBV13,TRBJ2-1,NA,few,TGTGCCAGCAGCTTAGAGGGTTTTCGCCTCAGCTCCTACAATGAGCAGTTCTTC,CASSLEGFRLSSYNEQFF
TRBV4-1,TRBJ2-7,NA,NA,TGCGCCAGCAGCCAAGCCCCGGGGGTCTACGAGCAGTACTTC,CASSQAPGVYEQYF
TRBV7-4,TRBJ2-7,TRBD2,few,TGTGCCAGCAGCCTCGGGGGGACGGGACTAGCTTACGAGCAGTACTTC,CASSLGGTGLAYEQYF
TRBV7-2,TRBJ1-5,NA,few,TGTGCCAGCAGCTTGATGGCAGGGGACAATCAGCCCCAGCATTTT,CASSLMAGDNQPQHF
TRBV24-1,TRBJ2-7,TRBD1,NA,TGTGCCACCAGTCATCCGGGACAGGGGCACGACGAGCAGTACTTC,CATSHPGQGHDEQYF
TRBV2,TRBJ2-1,TRBD2,NA,TGTGCCAGCAGTGAACAGCGGGGGTTTGGGAATGAGCAGTTCTTC,CASSEQRGFGNEQFF
TRBV20-1,TRBJ2-6,NA,NA,TGCAGTGCTAGAGATCTGGGGGCTGGGGTCAACGTCCTGACTTTC,CSARDLGAGVNVLTF
TRBV6-5,TRBJ1-3,NA,NA,TGTGCCAGCAGTTTAAGACCCGGAAACACCATATATTTT,CASSLRPGNTIYF
TRBV6-1,TRBJ2-7,TRBD1,NA,TGTGCCGGCATCGAGACAGGGTCTAGGAACGAGCAGTACTTC,CAGIETGSRNEQYF
TRBV29-1,TRBJ2-3,TRBD2,NA,TGCAGCGAAAAAGATAGCGGGAGCGGGACAGATACGCAGTATTTT,CSEKDSGSGTDTQYF
TRBV28,TRBJ2-3,TRBD2,few,TGTGCCAGCAGTCCCGCTAGCGGGTTCACAGATACGCAGTATTTT,CASSPASGFTDTQYF
TRBV7-2,TRBJ1-1,NA,few,TGCGCCAGCAGCTTGGTCCAGGGAAACACTGAAGCTTTCTTT,CASSLVQGNTEAFF
TRBV10-3,TRBJ2-1,NA,NA,TGTGCCACCTACGGGGAGCCCTACAATGAGCAGTTCTTC,CATYGEPYNEQFF
TRBV7-2,TRBJ1-2,TRBD1,few,TGTGCCAGCAGGGAGGGACAGAAAGCTAACTATGGCTACACCTTC,CASREGQKANYGYTF
TRBV27,TRBJ2-7,NA,NA,TGTGCCAGCAGTTCCCTTGGCAGCCAGGATAGCTCCTACGAGCAGTACTTC,CASSSLGSQDSSYEQYF
TRBV20-1,TRBJ1-6,NA,NA,TGCAGTGCTAGCCCGGATCCCCATAATTCACCCCTCCACTTT,CSASPDPHNSPLHF
TRBV6-6,TRBJ2-1,NA,NA,TGTGCCAGCACGGGGAGACCAGGAGAGCAGTTCTTC,CASTGRPGEQFF
TRBV9,TRBJ2-5,TRBD2,many,TGTGCCAGCAACCTCGGGGGGAAAGAGACCCAGTACTTC,CASNLGGKETQYF
TRBV4-1,TRBJ1-5,NA,NA,TGCGCCAGCGGCCAAGAGGCGGGCCTTAATCAGCCCCAGCATTTT,CASGQEAGLNQPQHF
TRBV29-1,TRBJ1-1,NA,NA,TGCAGCGTTGGGTACGGGACATACATGAACACTGAAGCTTTCTTT,CSVGYGTYMNTEAFF
TRBV12-3/TRBV12-4,TRBJ1-1,NA,few,TGTGCCAGCAGGACGGCGTGGAACACTGAAGCTTTCTTT,CASRTAWNTEAFF
TRBV4-2,TRBJ2-1,NA,NA,TGTGCCAGCAGCCGGGGGGATGGCGACAATGAGCAGTTCTTC,CASSRGDGDNEQFF
TRBV12-3/TRBV12-4,TRBJ2-3,TRBD1,NA,TGTGCCAGCAGTATCGACAGGGCGACAGATACGCAGTATTTT,CASSIDRATDTQYF
TRBV5-6,TRBJ1-5,NA,NA,TGTGCCAGCAGCTTTTGGAATCGCCAGGGAGAACAGCCCCAGCATTTT,CASSFWNRQGEQPQHF
TRBV12-3/TRBV12-4,TRBJ2-3,NA,NA,TGTGCCAGCAGTCGGGGGTCGGACACAGATACGCAGTATTTT,CASSRGSDTDTQYF
TRBV12-3/TRBV12-4,TRBJ1-2,NA,NA,TGTGCCAGCAGTTTAGGGACAGCCCTCTTC,CASSLGTALF
TRBV7-2,TRBJ1-5,NA,few,TGTGCCAGCAGCTTAGCTTTCAATCAGCCCCAGCATTTT,CASSLAFNQPQHF
TRBV2,TRBJ1-1,NA,NA,TGTGCCAGCCGTTTCCAGGGGAATACTGAAGCTTTCTTT,CASRFQGNTEAFF
TRBV4-3,TRBJ1-1,NA,NA,TGCGCCAGCAGCCAAGATTTTCGGGGGATGAACACTGAAGCTTTCTTT,CASSQDFRGMNTEAFF
TRBV7-2,TRBJ2-1,TRBD2,NA,TGTGCCAGCAGTGCGCGGGGGGACCACAATGAGCAGTTCTTC,CASSARGDHNEQFF
TRBV19,TRBJ1-5,NA,once,TGTGCCAGTACCCAAGATCGGGGGCAGCCCCAGCATTTT,CASTQDRGQPQHF
TRBV6-1,TRBJ1-2,NA,NA,TGTGCCAGCATCCAAGAGATGATTAACTATGGCTACACCTTC,CASIQEMINYGYTF
TRBV4-1,TRBJ1-6,NA,NA,TGCGCCAGCAGCCAAGAAACGACGTCTCCCCTCCACTTT,CASSQETTSPLHF
TRBV7-9,TRBJ1-1,TRBD1,NA,TGTGCCAGCAGCCCGAGGACAGGGGGCGTGGACACTGAAGCTTTCTTT,CASSPRTGGVDTEAFF
TRBV5-1,TRBJ2-3,NA,once,TGCGCCAGCAGCTGGGGGGCAGGAAGCACAGATACGCAGTATTTT,CASSWGAGSTDTQYF
TRBV29-1,TRBJ1-4,TRBD1,NA,TGCAGCGTCGAACAGGGGGCGAGGGAAAAACTGTTTTTT,CSVEQGAREKLFF
TRBV11-1,TRBJ1-2,TRBD1,NA,TGTGCCAGCAGCGTAAGGACAGGGGACAACTATGGCTACACCTTC,CASSVRTGDNYGYTF
TRBV5-1,TRBJ2-7,NA,NA,TGCGCCAGCAGCCCCGAAGGCCAGGTCCTCTACGAGCAGTACTTC,CASSPEGQVLYEQYF
TRBV10-3,TRBJ2-1,TRBD1,few,TGTGCCATCAGTCTAAACCGGGACAGCAATGTAAATGAGCAGTTCTTC,CAISLNRDSNVNEQFF